This T cell receptor (beta chain) was recorded in a study of shared clonotypes between healthy human individuals. Overall study results and limits: Some naive CD4 clonotypes, roughly 4.5%, turned up in common across several donors.

Genomic DNA of every subset was divided equally among multiple immunoSEQ plates. The method was immunoSEQ multiplex PCR; TCRdb's version includes in-frame clones alone and lacks a portion of them. The sample records a few million clones, about 92% being singletons. To note about this clone: Antigen unknown.

V lost 9 bases, J lost 5 bases, and 13 bases lay in between. Germline V CDR1 and CDR2: MNHNY, SVGAGI (reference sequence). CDR3 length: 12 amino acids. The specimen was naive CD4+ T cells from PBMCs. Subset specified: CD45RA+ positively selected. The origin of this receptor is a man between 18 and 29 years old in good health. Some clones in this sample may be carry-over from other donors' samples. The chain links TRBV6-6 to TRBJ1-1; the D gene is possibly TRBD1 (6 bases). CDR3 bases: TGTGCCAGTACCCTAGGACAGACTGAAGCTTTCTTT. The encoded protein is CASTLGQTEAFF.